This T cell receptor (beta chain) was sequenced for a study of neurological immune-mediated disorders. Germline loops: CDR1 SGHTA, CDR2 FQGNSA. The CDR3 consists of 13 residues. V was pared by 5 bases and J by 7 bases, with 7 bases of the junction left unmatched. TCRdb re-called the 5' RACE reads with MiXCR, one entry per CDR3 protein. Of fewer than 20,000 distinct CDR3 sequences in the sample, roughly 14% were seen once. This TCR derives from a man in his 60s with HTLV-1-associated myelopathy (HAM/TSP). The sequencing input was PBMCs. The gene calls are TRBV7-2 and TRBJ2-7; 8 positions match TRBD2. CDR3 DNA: TGTGCCAGCAGCCCGGGGACTAGAGGTGAGCAGTACTTC. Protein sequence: CASSPGTRGEQYF. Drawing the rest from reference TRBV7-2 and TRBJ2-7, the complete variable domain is GAGVSQSPSNKVTEKGKDVELRCDPISGHTALYWYRQSLGQGLEFLIYFQGNSAPDKSGLPSDRFSAERTGGSVSTLTIQRTQQEDSAVYLCASSPGTRGEQYFGPGTRLTVT.